The entry that follows covers one T cell receptor (beta chain) sequence. The sample comes from a study of control samples from healthy donors and cancer patients. V was cut by 4 bases and J by 2 bases, with 10 bases left in between. Per the germline V gene, CDR1 is LNHNV and CDR2 is YYDKDF (reference sequence). The CDR3 has 14 residues. Libraries were prepared by immunoSEQ multiplex PCR; TCRdb keeps only in-frame clonotypes and omits some of them. The table records under 140,000 clones, roughly 90% of them present only once. Input material: PBMCs. The clonotype originates from a woman aged 55-70 years with lung cancer. The chain employs TRBV15 and TRBJ2-3, with a weak D call TRBD1 (5 bases). CDR3 DNA sequence: TGTGCCACCAGCACCCAGGGTATCACAGATACGCAGTATTTT. It encodes CATSTQGITDTQYF.